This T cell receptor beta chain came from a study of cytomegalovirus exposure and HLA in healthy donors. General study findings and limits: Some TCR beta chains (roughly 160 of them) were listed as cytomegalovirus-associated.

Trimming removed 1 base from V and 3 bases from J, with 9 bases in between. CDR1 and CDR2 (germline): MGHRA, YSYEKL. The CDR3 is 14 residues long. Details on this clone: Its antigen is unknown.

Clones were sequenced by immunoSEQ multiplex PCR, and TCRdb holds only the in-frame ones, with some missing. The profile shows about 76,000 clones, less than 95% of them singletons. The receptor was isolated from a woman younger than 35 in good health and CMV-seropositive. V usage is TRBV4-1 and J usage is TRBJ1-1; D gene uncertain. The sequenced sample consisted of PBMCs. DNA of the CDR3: TGCGCCAGCAGCCAAGGAGGGATGCACACTGAAGCTTTCTTT. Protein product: CASSQGGMHTEAFF.